The 9 T cell receptor beta chains in this list originate from one sample, sequenced in a study of blood T cell repertoires in COVID-19. TCRdb keeps only in-frame clones here, not all; method: immunoSEQ multiplex PCR. The sample shows over 250,000 clones, 86% of them seen only once. Input material: peripheral blood. The receptors stem from a woman in her 70s with COVID-19, enrolled during active disease.

The chain combines TRBV9 with TRBJ1-1; D is perhaps TRBD1 (5 bases). V shed 0 bases and J shed 8 bases, with 11 bases lying between them. Germline CDR1 is SGDLS and CDR2 is YYNGEE. CDR3 length equals 13 residues. The CDR3 DNA follows: TGTGCCAGCAGCGTAGGGACATCCGGGGAAGCTTTCTTT. It yields the protein CASSVGTSGEAFF.

The V call is TRBV2, the J call TRBJ1-1, with D possibly matching TRBD1 (5 bases). Germline CDR1 SNHLY, CDR2 FYNNEI. Trimming shortened V by 6 bases and J by 0 bases, and 8 bases separated the two germline ends. The CDR3 spans 13 residues. CDR3 residues: CASSRDLNTEAFF. The CDR3 region has the DNA TGTGCCAGCAGCCGGGACTTGAACACTGAAGCTTTCTTT.

The chain couples TRBV4-1 to TRBJ2-5; 12 bases fit TRBD1. Germline V gene data show CDR1 as MGHRA and CDR2 as YSYEKL. CDR3 length: 16 residues. Trimming removed 4 bases from V and 5 bases from J; junction bases left unmatched: 8. This chain's CDR3 is CASSPSRDRGHETQYF. The DNA of the CDR3 is TGCGCCAGCAGCCCCAGTCGGGACAGGGGGCACGAGACCCAGTACTTC.

This chain connects TRBV9 to TRBJ1-5; 8 nucleotides match TRBD1. V lost 4 bases and J lost 4; bases outside the gene matches: 10. Per the germline V gene, CDR1 is SGDLS and CDR2 is YYNGEE. This CDR3 contains 16 residues. Here the CDR3 reads CASSPGLQGENQPQHF. The CDR3, as DNA: TGTGCCAGCAGCCCCGGTTTACAGGGGGAAAATCAGCCCCAGCATTTT.

A note on this clone: Distinct nucleotide sequences in the sample also encode this CDR3. The chain carries TRBV9 and TRBJ2-1, with TRBD1 matching 8 bases. Germline CDR1 and CDR2: SGDLS and YYNGEE. V gave up 0 bases and J gave up 1 base; unmatched junction bases: 0. The CDR3 loop spans 15 amino acids. As DNA, the CDR3 is TGTGCCAGCAGCGTAGACAGGGGGTCCTACAATGAGCAGTTCTTC. It translates to CASSVDRGSYNEQFF. Full variable domain (rest looked up from reference TRBV9 and TRBJ2-1): DSGVTQTPKHLITATGQRVTLRCSPRSGDLSVYWYQQSLDQGLQFLIQYYNGEERAKGNILERFSAQQFPDLHSELNLSSLELGDSALYFCASSVDRGSYNEQFFGPGTRLTVL.

The chain recombines TRBV21-1 with TRBJ1-6. TRBV21-1 is a documented pseudogene. There are 18 residues in the CDR3. This chain's CDR3 is CASSKDRSIAADNSPLHF. CDR3 DNA sequence: TGTGCCAGCAGCAAAGATCGGTCGATTGCCGCGGATAATTCACCCCTCCACTTT.

V is TRBV24-1 and J is TRBJ2-1, with 8 bases lining up with TRBD1. The V gene end was trimmed by 2 bases and the J gene end by 7 bases; junction bases not matched to a gene: 12. CDR1 and CDR2 (germline): KGHDR, SFDVKD. The CDR3 is 17 amino acids. Written as DNA, the CDR3 is TGTGCCACCAGTGATTCGAGACAGGGGCGCCGGGGGAATGAGCAGTTCTTC. It translates to CATSDSRQGRRGNEQFF.

V is TRBV29-1 and J is TRBJ1-2; possibly TRBD1 for D (6 bases). The germline V and J ends were trimmed by 6 bases and 7 bases, with 15 bases remaining between them. The CDR3 consists of 12 residues. CDR1 is SQVTM and CDR2 is ANQGSEA in the germline V gene. The CDR3 region is CSVVGGAGGYTF. CDR3 nucleotides: TGCAGCGTCGTCGGGGGGGCAGGTGGCTACACCTTC.

This rearrangement joins TRBV27 to TRBJ2-5, with D perhaps matching TRBD2 (5 bases). The CDR3 loop spans 14 amino acids. The germline V gene has CDR1 MNHEY and CDR2 SMNVEV (reference sequence). The V end lost 0 bases, the J end lost 5 bases, and 10 bases lay between the germline ends. CDR3 amino acids: CASSLSPRRETQYF. The CDR3 DNA follows: TGTGCCAGCAGTTTATCTCCCCGGAGGGAGACCCAGTACTTC.